These 8 T cell receptor beta chains came from one sample sequenced in a study of CD8+ T cells in alopecia areata. Once RNA had been extracted, it was reverse transcribed into cDNA to act as the sequencing template. The assay was immunoSEQ multiplex PCR, and TCRdb's table has in-frame clones only and misses some. Of about 190,000 clones listed, 50% to 60% are singletons. Noted treatment: oral pan-JAK inhibitor, 5-10 mg twice daily. Here the sequenced sample was CD4+ T cells sorted from blood, taken at week 4, from a patient treated with tofacitinib. The source is a human donor with alopecia areata.

CDR3 coding DNA: TGTGCCAGCAGCTCGACAGGGGATCAGCCCCAGCATTTT. As protein: CASSSTGDQPQHF. This chain links TRBV7-9 with TRBJ1-5, with 8 bases lining up with TRBD1. The germline CDR1 and CDR2 sequences are SEHNR and FQNEAQ (reference sequence). The trim removed 4 bases at V and 5 bases at J, leaving 1 base unmatched. The CDR3 totals 13 residues.

The chain combines TRBV2 with TRBJ2-5; tentative D call: TRBD2 (6 bases). The germline V and J ends were trimmed by 1 base and 5 bases, with 23 bases remaining between them. Germline lookup yields CDR1 SNHLY and CDR2 FYNNEI. This CDR3 has 18 amino acids. Here the CDR3 reads CASSEDRWGASSGETQYF. CDR3 bases: TGTGCCAGCAGTGAAGATCGATGGGGAGCCTCAAGCGGGGAGACCCAGTACTTC.

The CDR3 DNA sequence: TGCAGCGTTGTGGACGGGAGGGCAGATACGCAGTATTTT. Translating it yields CSVVDGRADTQYF. The V call is TRBV29-1, the J call TRBJ2-3; 8 bases agree with TRBD2. V shed 4 bases and J 4 bases; nucleotides not matched to a gene: 4. This CDR3 region has 13 residues. CDR1 SQVTM and CDR2 ANQGSEA come from the germline V gene.

The J gene is TRBJ1-2, the V gene TRBV15, with 7 positions matching TRBD1. V lost 6 bases and J lost 8; bases outside the gene matches: 9. Germline V gene sequence: CDR1 LNHNV, CDR2 YYDKDF (reference sequence). This CDR3 has 13 amino acids. The CDR3 here is CATRVQGGRGYTF. The DNA of the CDR3 is TGTGCCACCAGGGTGCAGGGGGGTCGGGGCTACACCTTC.

This clone was recorded a few times. The chain carries TRBV30 and TRBJ1-5; D gene unclear. V was trimmed by 1 base and J by 6 bases, leaving 10 bases between them. Germline assignment: CDR1 GTSNPN and CDR2 SVGIG (reference sequence). The CDR3 is 13 residues long. CDR3 bases: TGTGCCTGGAGTGGGGGAACCTTTCAGCCCCAGCATTTT. Translating gives CAWSGGTFQPQHF.

The chain couples TRBV29-1 to TRBJ1-2, with D maybe TRBD1 (5 bases). The V and J ends lost 4 bases and 2 bases respectively, with 11 bases between them. Germline values: CDR1 SQVTM, CDR2 ANQGSEA. This CDR3 comprises 13 residues. The CDR3 here is CSVGSGENYGYTF. CDR3 DNA: TGCAGCGTTGGATCGGGGGAGAACTATGGCTACACCTTC.

V usage is TRBV27 and J usage is TRBJ1-2; D call uncertain. Per the germline V gene, CDR1 is MNHEY and CDR2 is SMNVEV (reference sequence). V was trimmed by 5 bases and J by 5 bases, leaving 18 bases between them. The CDR3 extends over 15 amino acids. Here the CDR3 DNA reads TGTGCCAGCAGTCCTTGGGGTGGGTTGAGATATGGCTACACCTTC. Protein sequence: CASSPWGGLRYGYTF.

The chain employs TRBV27 and TRBJ2-2, with D possibly TRBD2 on 6 matching bases. CDR1 and CDR2 from the germline V gene are MNHEY and SMNVEV (reference sequence). Trimming left V 6 bases short and J 6 bases short, with 14 bases between. The CDR3 extends over 14 amino acids. The CDR3 loop reads CASSNSGVAGELFF. DNA for the CDR3: TGTGCCAGCAGCAATTCGGGAGTTGCCGGGGAGCTGTTTTTT.